What follows are 25 T cell receptor beta chains derived from one specimen sequenced in a study of shared T cell receptors in the human thymus. Data came from immunoSEQ multiplex PCR; TCRdb stores just in-frame clones and leaves some out. The sample holds 650,000 to 950,000 clones, approximately 85% seen once. These data were also reused for a study on human thymus T cells.

The specimen sequenced was thymocytes. The receptors originated from a girl under three years old with a congenital heart defect.

Only one count was recorded for this clone. The chain's CDR3 is CASSYRQVLNTEAFF. The DNA for the CDR3 is TGCGCCAGCAGCTATCGACAGGTGTTGAACACTGAAGCTTTCTTT. V gene TRBV4-1 combines with J gene TRBJ1-1; TRBD1 might be the D (6 bases). Per germline, CDR1 MGHRA and CDR2 YSYEKL. The CDR3 is made up of 15 amino acids. Trimming took 5 bases from V and 0 from J, leaving 13 bases between them.

The genes are TRBV19 and TRBJ1-1, with D hard to call. Deletions cut 11 bases from V and 1 base from J, with 8 bases between. Germline V CDR1 and CDR2: LNHDA, SQIVND (reference sequence). CDR3 size: 11 residues. CDR3: CAATENTEAFF. CDR3 sequence (DNA): TGTGCCGCAACAGAGAACACTGAAGCTTTCTTT.

The V and J genes are TRBV14 and TRBJ2-3; TRBD1 is a possible D gene (6 bases). This CDR3 is built from 14 residues. CDR1 and CDR2 from the germline V gene are SGHDN and FVKESK. V lost 5 bases and J 6 bases, leaving 15 bases between the germline ends. The CDR3, as DNA: TGTGCCAGCAGCTCCTCACAGGGAGCGGATACGCAGTATTTT. It translates to CASSSSQGADTQYF.

V is TRBV18 and J is TRBJ1-6; D not certain. V lost 2 bases and J 8 bases, leaving 13 bases between the germline ends. This CDR3 has 15 residues. CDR1 and CDR2 (germline): KGHSH, LQKENI. The CDR3, as DNA: TGTGCCAGCTCACCAGGCGGCAGAGTTTATTCACCCCTCCACTTT. Protein product: CASSPGGRVYSPLHF.

The V call is TRBV13, the J call TRBJ2-1, with D tentatively TRBD2 (6 bases). Germline CDR1 reads PRHDT; CDR2 reads FYEKMQ (reference sequence). This CDR3 spans 15 amino acids. V gave up 0 bases and J gave up 0 bases, with 6 bases separating them. The CDR3: CASSLGRGSYNEQFF. As DNA, the CDR3 is TGTGCCAGCAGCTTAGGGCGGGGCTCCTACAATGAGCAGTTCTTC.

The chain is built from TRBV28 and TRBJ1-1; D may be TRBD1 (6 bases). The CDR3 spans 15 residues. Trimming took 6 bases from V and 0 from J, leaving 14 bases between them. Germline V gene data show CDR1 as MDHEN and CDR2 as SYDVKM. The CDR3 nucleotides are TGTGCCAGCAGAGGGGGGGGAGGGATGAACACTGAAGCTTTCTTT. The encoded protein is CASRGGGGMNTEAFF.

This chain connects TRBV9 to TRBJ1-1; D call uncertain. Germline CDR1 and CDR2: SGDLS and YYNGEE. Between the trimmed V and J ends, which lost 3 bases and 2 bases, there was a span of 11 bases. The CDR3 sequence is 14 residues long. For the CDR3, the DNA is TGTGCCAGCAGCGCTCAGGTTTTCAACACTGAAGCTTTCTTT. The encoded protein is CASSAQVFNTEAFF.

The V call is TRBV6-5, the J call TRBJ1-5; D gene unclear. V gave up 9 bases and J gave up 9 bases, with 15 bases separating them. The germline gives CDR1 MNHEY, CDR2 SVGAGI. CDR3 length equals 12 residues. The CDR3 region has the DNA TGTGCCAGTAGAGGAGATTTGGGGCCCCAGCATTTT. It encodes CASRGDLGPQHF.

The V call is TRBV9, the J call TRBJ1-6; TRBD1 matches at 8 bases. The germline V gene encodes CDR1 SGDLS and CDR2 YYNGEE. Germline trimming cut 4 bases from V and 9 bases from J; bases unmatched to any gene: 6. CDR3 length: 14 amino acids. CDR3 DNA sequence: TGTGCCAGCAGCCTCGGACAGGGCTGTTCACCCCTCCACTTT. Translated: CASSLGQGCSPLHF.

The chain couples TRBV28 to TRBJ1-4; tentative D call: TRBD1 (6 bases). Germline V lookup: CDR1 MDHEN, CDR2 SYDVKM. The CDR3 contains 15 residues. Trimming removed 5 bases at V and 5 bases at J, with 15 bases between. CDR3 DNA: TGTGCCAGCAGTGAAACAGGGTCTTGGAATGAAAAACTGTTTTTT. The encoded protein is CASSETGSWNEKLFF.

The J gene is TRBJ2-1, the V gene TRBV5-1; 12 nucleotides line up with TRBD2. Germline V gene data show CDR1 as SGHRS and CDR2 as YFSETQ. The CDR3 loop spans 21 amino acids. V lost 2 bases to trimming and J lost 0 bases; unmatched junction nucleotides: 15. CDR3 sequence (DNA): TGCGCCAGCAGCTTCAAAATTGGACTAGCGGGGAACTTTTCCTCCTACAATGAGCAGTTCTTC. This sequence encodes CASSFKIGLAGNFSSYNEQFF.

The V and J genes are TRBV18 and TRBJ1-1; 7 bases match TRBD1. Germline CDR1 and CDR2: KGHSH and LQKENI. After removal of 4 bases from V and 14 bases from J, the junction contained 13 bases not matched to a gene. This CDR3 is built from 13 residues. The CDR3 coding sequence is TGTGCCAGCTCACAATATACAGGGGACCTTGGCTTCTTT. This codes for CASSQYTGDLGFF.

This chain links TRBV7-2 with TRBJ2-7; 8 nucleotides agree with TRBD2. V shed 5 bases, J shed 0 bases, and the junction held 18 bases outside the gene matches. Germline-derived CDR1 and CDR2 are SGHTA and FQGNSA. CDR3 length: 19 residues. The CDR3 nucleotides read TGTGCCAGCAGCCCGGGGGATAGGGCGGGGGGTACCAGCTCCTACGAGCAGTACTTC. Translating gives CASSPGDRAGGTSSYEQYF. Supplemented by reference TRBV7-2 and TRBJ2-7, the full variable domain reads GAGVSQSPSNKVTEKGKDVELRCDPISGHTALYWYRQSLGQGLEFLIYFQGNSAPDKSGLPSDRFSAERTGGSVSTLTIQRTQQEDSAVYLCASSPGDRAGGTSSYEQYFGPGTRLTVT.

Only one count was recorded for this clone. The V gene is TRBV7-2, the J gene TRBJ1-6; 8 nucleotides agree with TRBD1. Germline V gene sequence: CDR1 SGHTA, CDR2 FQGNSA. This CDR3 contains 13 residues. The ends lost 8 bases at V and 6 bases at J; junction bases unmatched: 3. The CDR3 sequence is CASRTGGNSPLHF. For the CDR3, the DNA is TGTGCCAGCCGCACAGGGGGTAATTCACCCCTCCACTTT.

This CDR3 reads CASIRGLSSYGYTF. DNA for the CDR3: TGTGCCAGCATTCGTGGACTTTCTTCTTATGGCTACACCTTC. This chain connects TRBV6-5 to TRBJ1-2; no reliable D call. The germline CDR1 and CDR2 sequences are MNHEY and SVGAGI. Trimming took 7 bases from V and 5 from J, leaving 17 bases between them. The CDR3 runs to 14 residues.

The chain employs TRBV9 and TRBJ1-2; D is ambiguous. The CDR3 runs 17 residues. Germline loops: CDR1 SGDLS, CDR2 YYNGEE. V lost 3 bases, J lost 6 bases, and 24 bases lay in between. CDR3 coding DNA: TGTGCCAGCAGCGCACAGACCAGACACCCCGGCGGGGATGGCTACACCTTC. Translated, it gives CASSAQTRHPGGDGYTF.

The rearrangement links TRBV7-8 to TRBJ2-6; 9 bases fit TRBD1. Per the germline V gene, CDR1 is SGHVS and CDR2 is FQNEAQ. The CDR3 runs 18 residues. V gave up 7 bases and J gave up 0 bases; unmatched junction bases: 10. The DNA for the CDR3 is TGTGCCAGCATCATGGGGACAGGGTTGTCCTCTGGGGCCAACGTCCTGACTTTC. The encoded protein is CASIMGTGLSSGANVLTF.

This clone was observed once. This rearrangement joins TRBV4-3 to TRBJ2-7; 12 positions match TRBD1. Losses at the gene ends were 3 bases for V and 6 bases for J; bases not matched to a gene: 9. The CDR3 runs 16 residues. Germline CDR1 and CDR2: LGHNA and YSLEER. CDR3 in amino acids: CASSQAYRDRGLEQYF. CDR3 bases: TGCGCCAGCAGCCAGGCTTATCGGGACAGGGGGCTCGAGCAGTACTTC.

This clone appeared once. The chain uses TRBV6-6 and TRBJ2-4, with TRBD2 matching 9 bases. Unmatched junction bases numbered 3, after V lost 2 bases and J lost 7 bases. The germline V gene has CDR1 MNHNY and CDR2 SVGAGI (reference sequence). The CDR3 has 14 residues. CDR3 sequence (DNA): TGTGCCAGCAGTTACAAGCGGGGGGCGAACATTCAGTACTTC. Its translation is CASSYKRGANIQYF.

The V call is TRBV14, the J call TRBJ2-1, with D hard to call. The CDR3 is 16 amino acids. Germline values: CDR1 SGHDN, CDR2 FVKESK. Trimming shortened V by 1 base and J by 0 bases, and 10 bases separated the two germline ends. The CDR3 bases are TGTGCCAGCAGCCAAGGAGACTGGAGCTCCTACAATGAGCAGTTCTTC. It codes for CASSQGDWSSYNEQFF.

The chain combines TRBV4-3 with TRBJ1-1; 10 bases agree with TRBD1. Germline V gene data show CDR1 as LGHNA and CDR2 as YSLEER. V shed 0 bases and J 0 bases; nucleotides not matched to a gene: 7. CDR3 length: 18 residues. Here the CDR3 DNA reads TGCGCCAGCAGCCAAGATTCGGGGACAGGGGAGGTGAACACTGAAGCTTTCTTT. Encoded protein: CASSQDSGTGEVNTEAFF.

The V gene is TRBV19, the J gene TRBJ2-5; 9 positions match TRBD2. Trimming took 3 bases from V and 2 from J; bases not matched to a gene: 1. CDR1 is LNHDA and CDR2 is SQIVND in the germline V gene (reference sequence). This CDR3 is built from 14 residues. The CDR3 DNA is TGTGCCAGTAGTATGAGCGGGGGGCAAGAGACCCAGTACTTC. This translates into CASSMSGGQETQYF.

V is TRBV4-3 and J is TRBJ1-1, with a possible D match to TRBD1 (6 bases). Germline CDR1 LGHNA, CDR2 YSLEER. The CDR3 sequence is 16 residues long. Trimming stripped 0 bases from V and 1 base from J, with 12 bases between. CDR3 residues: CASSQDSGGRNTEAFF. CDR3 DNA sequence: TGCGCCAGCAGCCAAGATTCGGGGGGCAGGAACACTGAAGCTTTCTTT.

The chain employs TRBV6-1 and TRBJ2-1, with 10 positions matching TRBD2. CDR1 and CDR2 from the germline V gene are MNHNS and SASEGT. The CDR3 loop spans 15 amino acids. V shed 6 bases, J shed 3 bases, and the junction held 5 bases outside the gene matches. CDR3 sequence: CASSIAGGNYNEQFF. CDR3 nucleotide sequence: TGTGCCAGCAGCATAGCGGGGGGAAACTACAATGAGCAGTTCTTC.

Only one count was recorded for this clone. The chain uses TRBV7-2 and TRBJ2-7; TRBD1 matches 8 bases. This CDR3 contains 19 residues. Looked up from germline, CDR1 is SGHTA and CDR2 is FQGNSA. The J segment lost 3 bases and the V segment lost 2 bases, leaving 18 bases of the junction unmatched. CDR3 DNA: TGTGCCAGCAGCTTATGGTCAGGGGGCCTCCTCAGAAAAATCTACGAGCAGTACTTC. Its translation: CASSLWSGGLLRKIYEQYF.